Following are 14 T cell receptor beta chains from one sample sequenced in a study of blood T cell repertoires in COVID-19. Some clones are missing from TCRdb's copy, which holds only in-frame ones; the method was immunoSEQ multiplex PCR. The data contain some 250,000 clones, around 89% of them singletons. Sequences were obtained from peripheral blood. These receptors all come from a woman aged 40 to 50 who had recovered from COVID-19.

This rearrangement joins TRBV7-9 to TRBJ2-7; 10 bases line up with TRBD1. The CDR3 is 16 amino acids. V dropped 3 bases and J dropped 2; count of bases not matched to a gene: 7. CDR1 SEHNR and CDR2 FQNEAQ come from the germline V gene (reference sequence). The chain's CDR3 is CASSLMGQGSPYEQYF. CDR3 DNA sequence: TGTGCCAGCAGCTTGATGGGACAGGGGTCGCCCTACGAGCAGTACTTC.

This sequence joins TRBV7-2 and TRBJ2-5, with a possible D match to TRBD2 (5 bases). CDR3 length: 13 residues. Germline CDR1 SGHTA, CDR2 FQGNSA. The germline V and J ends were trimmed by 7 bases and 9 bases, with 18 bases remaining between them. The DNA for the CDR3 is TGTGCCAGCACCCCGGGGTCCAGTGGGGCCCAGTACTTC. Its protein is CASTPGSSGAQYF.

The rearrangement links TRBV7-9 to TRBJ2-7; a weak D match, TRBD2 (6 bases). V lost 5 bases and J lost 7, with 18 bases in between. CDR3 length: 14 amino acids. Germline CDR1 and CDR2: SEHNR and FQNEAQ (reference sequence). The CDR3: CASSGGTPSREQYF. The DNA for the CDR3 is TGTGCCAGCAGCGGGGGGACTCCCTCCCGGGAGCAGTACTTC.

This sequence joins TRBV11-3 and TRBJ1-4, with 7 bases aligning to TRBD1. Germline CDR1 is SGHNT and CDR2 is YENEEA. This CDR3 spans 15 amino acids. V lost 5 bases to trimming and J lost 6 bases; unmatched junction nucleotides: 9. The CDR3 here is CASSPVGRGDEKLFF. CDR3 in DNA: TGTGCCAGCAGCCCGGTAGGCAGGGGGGATGAAAAACTGTTTTTT.

The chain is built from TRBV4-1 and TRBJ2-1; tentatively, D is TRBD2 (6 bases). Germline values: CDR1 MGHRA, CDR2 YSYEKL. The CDR3 contains 16 residues. V was pared by 0 bases and J by 10 bases, with 19 bases between. As DNA, the CDR3 is TGCGCCAGCAGCCAAGATGTTGCGGGAACCCCCCGGGAGCAGTTCTTC. Amino acid sequence: CASSQDVAGTPREQFF.

The chain has TRBV5-1 and TRBJ1-2, with 10 positions matching TRBD1. The V gene's germline CDR1 is SGHRS and CDR2 YFSETQ. V was clipped by 2 bases and J by 4 bases; unmatched bases: 8. The CDR3 runs 16 residues. The CDR3 reads CASSFLGTGEPYGYTF. The CDR3 DNA reads TGCGCCAGCAGCTTCCTAGGGACAGGGGAACCCTATGGCTACACCTTC.

On this clone: The identical CDR3 is also encoded by other nucleotide sequences in the sample. The chain employs TRBV19 and TRBJ1-1; 7 nucleotides agree with TRBD1. This CDR3 is 14 amino acids long. The trim removed 7 bases at V and 2 bases at J, leaving 7 bases unmatched. CDR1 is LNHDA and CDR2 is SQIVND in the germline V gene (reference sequence). The DNA of the CDR3 is TGTGCCAGTACTCTTGGGACAGCTAACACTGAAGCTTTCTTT. This encodes CASTLGTANTEAFF.

The chain is built from TRBV30 and TRBJ2-2; a weak D match, TRBD1 (6 bases). Trimming left V 4 bases short and J 4 bases short, with 16 bases between. Looked up from germline, CDR1 is GTSNPN and CDR2 is SVGIG (reference sequence). The CDR3 has 15 amino acids. DNA of the CDR3: TGTGCCTGGAACACGGGACAAAGCGGCACCGGGGAGCTGTTTTTT. It codes for CAWNTGQSGTGELFF.

This chain links TRBV10-2 with TRBJ2-1, with 16 bases identical to TRBD2. CDR3 length: 18 amino acids. V shed 2 bases and J 6 bases; nucleotides not matched to a gene: 7. The V gene's germline CDR1 is WSHSY and CDR2 SAAADI. CDR3 DNA: TGCGCCAGCAGTGAGGGGGGACTAGCGGGAGGGCCGACCAATGAGCAGTTCTTC. It specifies CASSEGGLAGGPTNEQFF.

The chain has TRBV6-5 and TRBJ2-1; TRBD2 matches 7 bases. Trimming removed 5 bases from V and 10 bases from J; junction bases left unmatched: 11. Germline loops: CDR1 MNHEY, CDR2 SVGAGI. The CDR3 consists of 14 residues. The CDR3 loop is CASSLASGGWEQFF. In nucleotides, the CDR3 is TGTGCCAGCAGTCTGGCTAGCGGAGGATGGGAGCAGTTCTTC.

The chain has TRBV6-5 and TRBJ2-1, with 12 nucleotides matching TRBD2. CDR1 MNHEY and CDR2 SVGAGI come from the germline V gene. The V segment lost 6 bases and the J segment 8 bases; nucleotides outside the gene matches: 8. The CDR3 has 15 residues. DNA of the CDR3: TGTGCCAGCAGGCCACTAGCGGGGGGACGCGATGAGCAGTTCTTC. Translation gives CASRPLAGGRDEQFF.

The chain is built from TRBV19 and TRBJ1-2; D gene uncertain. Germline-derived CDR1 and CDR2 are LNHDA and SQIVND (reference sequence). V was trimmed by 6 bases and J by 2 bases, leaving 10 bases between them. The CDR3 length is 13 residues. CDR3 sequence: CASSLELNYGYTF. CDR3 nucleotides: TGTGCCAGTAGCCTTGAACTGAACTATGGCTACACCTTC.

V usage is TRBV3-1 (or the pseudogene TRBV3-2) and J usage is TRBJ2-3, with TRBD2 as a possible D gene (6 bases). The V end lost 1 base, the J end lost 0 bases, and 11 bases lay between the germline ends. The CDR3 contains 16 residues. CDR1 and CDR2 (germline): LGHDT, YNNKEL (reference sequence). The CDR3 loop reads CASSQAAGSSTDTQYF. The CDR3 nucleotides read TGTGCCAGCAGCCAAGCGGCGGGGTCCAGCACAGATACGCAGTATTTT.

The chain is built from TRBV7-9 and TRBJ2-2, with D possibly TRBD2 on 5 matching bases. Trimming pared 1 base from V and 4 bases from J, leaving 7 bases between. The germline V gene has CDR1 SEHNR and CDR2 FQNEAQ (reference sequence). The CDR3 is 14 amino acids. The CDR3 DNA sequence: TGTGCCAGCAGCTTAGGACGGGGCACCGGGGAGCTGTTTTTT. Encoded protein: CASSLGRGTGELFF.